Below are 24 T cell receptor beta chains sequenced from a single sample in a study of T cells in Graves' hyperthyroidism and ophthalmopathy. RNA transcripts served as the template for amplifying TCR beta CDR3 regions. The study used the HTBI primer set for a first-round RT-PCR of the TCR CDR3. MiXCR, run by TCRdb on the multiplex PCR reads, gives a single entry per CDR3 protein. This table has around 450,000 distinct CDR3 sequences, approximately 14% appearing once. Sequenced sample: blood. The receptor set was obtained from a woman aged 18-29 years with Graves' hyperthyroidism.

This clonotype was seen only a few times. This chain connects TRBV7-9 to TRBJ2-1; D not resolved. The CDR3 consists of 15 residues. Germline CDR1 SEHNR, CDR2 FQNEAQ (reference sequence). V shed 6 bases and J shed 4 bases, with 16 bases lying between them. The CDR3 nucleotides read TGTGCCAGCAGTGGGGTCAGGAGCCTTTACAATGAGCAGTTCTTC. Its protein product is CASSGVRSLYNEQFF.

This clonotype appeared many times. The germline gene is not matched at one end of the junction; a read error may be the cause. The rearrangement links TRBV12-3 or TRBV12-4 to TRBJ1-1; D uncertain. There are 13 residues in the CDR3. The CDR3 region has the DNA TGTGTCAGCAGTTTCGGAAGGAACACTGAAGCTTTCTTT. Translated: CVSSFGRNTEAFF.

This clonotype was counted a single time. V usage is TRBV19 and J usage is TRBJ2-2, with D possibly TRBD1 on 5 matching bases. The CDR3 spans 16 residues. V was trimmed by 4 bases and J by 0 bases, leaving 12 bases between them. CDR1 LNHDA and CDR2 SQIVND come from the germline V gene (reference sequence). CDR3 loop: CASSTSPGSNTGELFF. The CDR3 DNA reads TGTGCCAGTAGTACCTCTCCAGGGTCGAACACCGGGGAGCTGTTTTTT.

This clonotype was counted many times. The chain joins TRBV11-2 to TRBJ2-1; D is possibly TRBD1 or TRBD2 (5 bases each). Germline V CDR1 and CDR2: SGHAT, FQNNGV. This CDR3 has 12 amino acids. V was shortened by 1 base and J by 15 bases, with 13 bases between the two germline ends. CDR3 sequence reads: CASSLGDVGRFF. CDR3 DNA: TGTGCCAGCAGCTTAGGGGACGTCGGAAGGTTCTTC.

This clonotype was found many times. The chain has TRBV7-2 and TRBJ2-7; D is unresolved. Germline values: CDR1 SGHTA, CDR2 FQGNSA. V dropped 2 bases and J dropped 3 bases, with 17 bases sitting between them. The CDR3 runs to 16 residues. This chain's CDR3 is CASSLLGINIGYEQYF. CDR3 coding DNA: TGTGCCAGCAGCTTACTTGGAATAAATATAGGCTACGAGCAGTACTTC.

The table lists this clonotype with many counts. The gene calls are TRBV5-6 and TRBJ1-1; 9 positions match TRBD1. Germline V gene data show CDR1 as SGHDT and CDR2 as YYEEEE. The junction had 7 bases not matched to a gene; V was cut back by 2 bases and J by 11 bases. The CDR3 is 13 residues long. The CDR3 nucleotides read TGTGCCAGCAGCTTTACAGGGGGCCGGCCCGCTTTCTTT. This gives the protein CASSFTGGRPAFF. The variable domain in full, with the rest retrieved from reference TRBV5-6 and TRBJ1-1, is DAGVTQSPTHLIKTRGQQVTLRCSPKSGHDTVSWYQQALGQGPQFIFQYYEEEERQRGNFPDRFSGHQFPNYSSELNVNALLLGDSALYLCASSFTGGRPAFFGQGTRLTVV.

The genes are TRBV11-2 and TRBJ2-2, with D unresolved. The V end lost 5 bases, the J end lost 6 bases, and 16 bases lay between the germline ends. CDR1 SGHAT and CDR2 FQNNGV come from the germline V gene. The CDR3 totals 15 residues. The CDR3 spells CASSQVSGFAGELFF. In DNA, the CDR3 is TGTGCCAGCAGCCAAGTTTCAGGATTCGCCGGGGAGCTGTTTTTT.

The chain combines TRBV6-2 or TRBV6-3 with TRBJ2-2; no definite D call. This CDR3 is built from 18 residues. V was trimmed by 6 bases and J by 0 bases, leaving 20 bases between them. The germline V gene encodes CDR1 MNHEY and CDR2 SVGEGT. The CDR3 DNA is TGTGCCAGCAGCTTAGACCTGTTTCGCCGAGCGAACACCGGGGAGCTGTTTTTT. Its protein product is CASSLDLFRRANTGELFF.

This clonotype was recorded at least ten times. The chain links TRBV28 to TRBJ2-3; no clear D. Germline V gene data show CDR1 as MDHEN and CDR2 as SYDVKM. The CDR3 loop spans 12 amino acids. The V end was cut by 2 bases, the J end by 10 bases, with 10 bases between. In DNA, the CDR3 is TGTGCCAGCAGTTTAACTGTTACGGCGCAGTATTTT. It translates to CASSLTVTAQYF.

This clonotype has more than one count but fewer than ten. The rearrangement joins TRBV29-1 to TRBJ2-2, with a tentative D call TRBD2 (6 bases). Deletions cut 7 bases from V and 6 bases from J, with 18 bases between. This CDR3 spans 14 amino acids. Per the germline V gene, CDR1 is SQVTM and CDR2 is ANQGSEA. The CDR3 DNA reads TGCAGCGGTTCGGGTTCGGGAGAGGCCGGGGAGCTGTTTTTT. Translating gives CSGSGSGEAGELFF.

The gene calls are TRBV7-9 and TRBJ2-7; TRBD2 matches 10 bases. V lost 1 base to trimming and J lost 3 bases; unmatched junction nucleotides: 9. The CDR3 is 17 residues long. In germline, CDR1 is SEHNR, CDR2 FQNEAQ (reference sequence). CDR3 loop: CASSLGGLAGANYEQYF. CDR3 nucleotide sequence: TGTGCCAGCAGCTTAGGGGGTCTAGCGGGAGCGAACTACGAGCAGTACTTC.

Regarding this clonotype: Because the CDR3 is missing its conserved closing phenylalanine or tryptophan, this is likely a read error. CDR3 nucleotides: TGTGCCAGCACACTGAGTGGGGGGGGTGGCTACACCATC. As protein: CASTLSGGGGYTI. The chain joins TRBV12-3 or TRBV12-4 to TRBJ1-2, with TRBD1 as a possible D gene (5 bases). The CDR3 runs 13 residues. V lost 7 bases and J 7 bases, leaving 16 bases between the germline ends.

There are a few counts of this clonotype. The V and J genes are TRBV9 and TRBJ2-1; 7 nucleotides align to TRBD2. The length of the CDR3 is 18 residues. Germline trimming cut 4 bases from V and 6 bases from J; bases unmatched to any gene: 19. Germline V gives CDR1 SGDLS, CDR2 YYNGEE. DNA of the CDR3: TGTGCCAGCAGCCCCCAAGGCGGGGGTACATTGGGTGGCAATGAGCAGTTCTTC. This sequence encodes CASSPQGGGTLGGNEQFF. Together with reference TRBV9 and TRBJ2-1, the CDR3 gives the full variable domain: DSGVTQTPKHLITATGQRVTLRCSPRSGDLSVYWYQQSLDQGLQFLIQYYNGEERAKGNILERFSAQQFPDLHSELNLSSLELGDSALYFCASSPQGGGTLGGNEQFFGPGTRLTVL.

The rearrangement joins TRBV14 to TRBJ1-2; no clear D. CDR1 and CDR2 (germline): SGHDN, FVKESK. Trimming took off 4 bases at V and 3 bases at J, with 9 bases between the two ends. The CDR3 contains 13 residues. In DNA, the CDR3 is TGTGCCAGCAGCCGGAGGGAGGACTATGGCTACACCTTC. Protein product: CASSRREDYGYTF.

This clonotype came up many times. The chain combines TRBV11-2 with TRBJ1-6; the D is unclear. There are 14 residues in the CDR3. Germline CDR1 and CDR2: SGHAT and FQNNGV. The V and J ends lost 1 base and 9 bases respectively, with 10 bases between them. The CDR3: CASSLGRVTSPLHF. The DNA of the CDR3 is TGTGCCAGCAGCTTAGGCCGAGTAACTTCACCCCTCCACTTT.

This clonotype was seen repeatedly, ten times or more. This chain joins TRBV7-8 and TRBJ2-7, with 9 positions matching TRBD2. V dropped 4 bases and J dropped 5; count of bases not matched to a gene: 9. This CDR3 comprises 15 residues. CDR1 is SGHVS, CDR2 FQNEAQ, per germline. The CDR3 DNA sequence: TGTGCCAGCAGCTCTATTGGCGGGGGGGCGAACGAGCAGTACTTC. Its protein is CASSSIGGGANEQYF.

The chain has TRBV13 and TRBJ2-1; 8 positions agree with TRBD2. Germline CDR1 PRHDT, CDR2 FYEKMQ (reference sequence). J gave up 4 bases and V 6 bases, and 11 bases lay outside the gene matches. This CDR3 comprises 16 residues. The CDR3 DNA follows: TGTGCCAGCAGGATTGGGGCTAGCGGGTTTTACAATGAGCAGTTCTTC. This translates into CASRIGASGFYNEQFF.

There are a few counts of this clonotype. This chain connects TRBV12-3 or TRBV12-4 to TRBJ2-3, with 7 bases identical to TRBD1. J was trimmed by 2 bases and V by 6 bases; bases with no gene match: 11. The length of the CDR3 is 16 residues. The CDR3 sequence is CASRTTWGQPTDTQYF. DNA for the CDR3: TGTGCCAGCAGGACTACCTGGGGACAGCCCACAGATACGCAGTATTTT.

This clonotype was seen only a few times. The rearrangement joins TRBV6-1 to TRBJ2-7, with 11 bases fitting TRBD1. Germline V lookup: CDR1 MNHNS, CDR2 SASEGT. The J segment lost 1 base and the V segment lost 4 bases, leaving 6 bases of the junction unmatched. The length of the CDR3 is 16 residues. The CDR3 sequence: CASSGAGQGASYEQYF. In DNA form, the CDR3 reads TGTGCCAGCAGTGGGGCCGGACAGGGGGCTTCCTACGAGCAGTACTTC.

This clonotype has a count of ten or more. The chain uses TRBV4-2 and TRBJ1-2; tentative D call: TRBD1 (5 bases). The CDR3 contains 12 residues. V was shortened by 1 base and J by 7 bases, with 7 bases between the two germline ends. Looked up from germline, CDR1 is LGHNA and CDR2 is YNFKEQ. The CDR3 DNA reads TGTGCCAGCAGCCAAGCAGGGACTGGCTACACCTTC. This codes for CASSQAGTGYTF.

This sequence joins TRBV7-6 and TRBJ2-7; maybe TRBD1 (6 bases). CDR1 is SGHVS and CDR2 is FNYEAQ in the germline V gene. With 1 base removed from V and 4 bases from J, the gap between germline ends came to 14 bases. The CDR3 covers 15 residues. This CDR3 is CASSLVQGNWYEQYF. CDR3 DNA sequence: TGTGCCAGCAGCTTAGTTCAGGGGAATTGGTACGAGCAGTACTTC.

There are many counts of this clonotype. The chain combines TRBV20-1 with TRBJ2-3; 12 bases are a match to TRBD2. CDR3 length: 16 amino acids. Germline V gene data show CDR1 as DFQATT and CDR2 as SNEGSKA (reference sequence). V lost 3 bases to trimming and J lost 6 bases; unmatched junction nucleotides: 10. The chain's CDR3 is CSASGLAGSTGDTQYF. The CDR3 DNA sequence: TGCAGTGCTAGCGGACTAGCGGGATCTACGGGGGATACGCAGTATTTT.

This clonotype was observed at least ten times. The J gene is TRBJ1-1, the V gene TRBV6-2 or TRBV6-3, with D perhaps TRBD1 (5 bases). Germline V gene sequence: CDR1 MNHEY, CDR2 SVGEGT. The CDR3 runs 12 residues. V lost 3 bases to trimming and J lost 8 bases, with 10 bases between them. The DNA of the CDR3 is TGTGCCAGCAGTTATGGACAACCAGAAGCTTTCTTT. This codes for CASSYGQPEAFF.

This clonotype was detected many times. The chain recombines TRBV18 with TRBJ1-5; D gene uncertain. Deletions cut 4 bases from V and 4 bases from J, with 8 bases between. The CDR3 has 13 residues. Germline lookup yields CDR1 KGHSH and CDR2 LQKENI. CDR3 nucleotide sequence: TGTGCCAGCTCACGAGAAGAAAATCAGCCCCAGCATTTT. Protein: CASSREENQPQHF.